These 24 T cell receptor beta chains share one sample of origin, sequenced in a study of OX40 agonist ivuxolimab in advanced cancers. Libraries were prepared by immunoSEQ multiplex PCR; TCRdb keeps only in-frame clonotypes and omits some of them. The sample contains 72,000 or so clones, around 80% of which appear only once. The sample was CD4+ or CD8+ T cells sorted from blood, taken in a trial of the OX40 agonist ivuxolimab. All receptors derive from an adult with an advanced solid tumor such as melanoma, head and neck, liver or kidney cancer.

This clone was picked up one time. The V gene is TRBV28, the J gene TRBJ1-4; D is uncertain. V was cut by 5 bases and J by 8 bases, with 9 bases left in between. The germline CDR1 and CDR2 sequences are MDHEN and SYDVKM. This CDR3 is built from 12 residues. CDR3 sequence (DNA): TGTGCCAGCAGTGAGACACTGGAAAAACTGTTTTTT. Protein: CASSETLEKLFF. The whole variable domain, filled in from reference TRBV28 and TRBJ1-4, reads DVKVTQSSRYLVKRTGEKVFLECVQDMDHENMFWYRQDPGLGLRLIYFSYDVKMKEKGDIPEGYSVSREKKERFSLILESASTNQTSMYLCASSETLEKLFFGSGTQLSVL.

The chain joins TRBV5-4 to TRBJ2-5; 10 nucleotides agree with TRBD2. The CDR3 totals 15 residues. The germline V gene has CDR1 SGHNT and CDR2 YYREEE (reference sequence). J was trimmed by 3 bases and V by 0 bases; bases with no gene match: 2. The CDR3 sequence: CASSLALAGEETQYF. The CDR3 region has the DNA TGTGCCAGCAGCTTGGCCCTAGCGGGAGAAGAGACCCAGTACTTC.

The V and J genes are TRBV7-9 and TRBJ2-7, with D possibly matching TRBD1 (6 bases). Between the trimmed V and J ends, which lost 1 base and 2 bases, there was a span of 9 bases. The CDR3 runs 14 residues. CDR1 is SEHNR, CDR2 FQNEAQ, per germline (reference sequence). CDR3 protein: CASSLGGPAYEQYF. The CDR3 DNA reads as TGTGCCAGCAGCTTAGGGGGGCCAGCCTACGAGCAGTACTTC.

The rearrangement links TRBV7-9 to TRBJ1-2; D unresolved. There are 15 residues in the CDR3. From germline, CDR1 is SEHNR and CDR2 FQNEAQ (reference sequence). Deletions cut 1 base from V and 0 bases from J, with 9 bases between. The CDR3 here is CASSLEQLANYGYTF. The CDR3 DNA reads TGTGCCAGCAGCTTAGAACAGCTAGCTAACTATGGCTACACCTTC.

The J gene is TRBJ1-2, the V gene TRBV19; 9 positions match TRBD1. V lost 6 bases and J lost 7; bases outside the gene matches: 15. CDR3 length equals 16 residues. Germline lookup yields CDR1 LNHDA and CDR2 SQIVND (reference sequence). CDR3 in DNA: TGTGCCAGTAGCCTCCTCCCGGGACAGGGCTTAGGTGGCTACACCTTC. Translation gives CASSLLPGQGLGGYTF.

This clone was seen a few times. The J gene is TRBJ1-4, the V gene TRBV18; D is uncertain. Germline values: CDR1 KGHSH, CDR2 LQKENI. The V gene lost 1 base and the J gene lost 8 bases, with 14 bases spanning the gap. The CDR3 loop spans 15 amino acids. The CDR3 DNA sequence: TGTGCCAGCTCACCACAACTCTCGGAAACCGAAAAACTGTTTTTT. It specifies CASSPQLSETEKLFF.

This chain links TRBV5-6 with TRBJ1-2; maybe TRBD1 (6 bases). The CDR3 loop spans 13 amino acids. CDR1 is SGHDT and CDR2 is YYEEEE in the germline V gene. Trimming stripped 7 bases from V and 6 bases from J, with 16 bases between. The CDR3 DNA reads TGTGCCAGCTCGACAGGCCGAGGGGATGGCTACACCTTC. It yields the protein CASSTGRGDGYTF.

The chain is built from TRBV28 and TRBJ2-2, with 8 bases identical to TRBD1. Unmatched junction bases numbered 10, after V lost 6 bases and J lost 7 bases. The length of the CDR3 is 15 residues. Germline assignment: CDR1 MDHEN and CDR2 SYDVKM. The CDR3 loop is CASRTDRDSSGELFF. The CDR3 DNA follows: TGTGCCAGCAGGACGGACAGGGATTCAAGCGGGGAGCTGTTTTTT.

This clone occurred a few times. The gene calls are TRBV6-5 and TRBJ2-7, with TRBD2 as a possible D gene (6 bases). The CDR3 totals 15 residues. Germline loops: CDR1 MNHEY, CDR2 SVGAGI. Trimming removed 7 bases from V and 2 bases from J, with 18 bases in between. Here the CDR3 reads CASILRGGATYEQYF. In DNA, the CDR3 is TGTGCCAGCATCCTGAGAGGAGGGGCTACCTACGAGCAGTACTTC.

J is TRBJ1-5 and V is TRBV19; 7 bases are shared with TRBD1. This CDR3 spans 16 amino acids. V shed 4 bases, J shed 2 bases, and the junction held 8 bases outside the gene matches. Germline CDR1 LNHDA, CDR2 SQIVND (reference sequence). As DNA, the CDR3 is TGTGCCAGTAGTACCCCCCACAGGGGTGGCAATCAGCCCCAGCATTTT. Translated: CASSTPHRGGNQPQHF.

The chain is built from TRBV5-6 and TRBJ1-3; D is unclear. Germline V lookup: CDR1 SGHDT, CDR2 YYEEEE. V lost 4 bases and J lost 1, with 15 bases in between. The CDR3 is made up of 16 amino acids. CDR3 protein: CASSRRQRLSGNTIYF. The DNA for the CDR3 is TGTGCCAGCAGCCGGCGCCAGAGGCTTTCTGGAAACACCATATATTTT.

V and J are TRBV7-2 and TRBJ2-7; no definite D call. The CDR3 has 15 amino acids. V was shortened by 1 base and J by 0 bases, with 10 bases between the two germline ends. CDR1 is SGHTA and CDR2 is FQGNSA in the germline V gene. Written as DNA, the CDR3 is TGTGCCAGCAGCTTAGGGTTTTCGAGCTCCTACGAGCAGTACTTC. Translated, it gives CASSLGFSSSYEQYF. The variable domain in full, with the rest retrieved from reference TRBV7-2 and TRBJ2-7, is GAGVSQSPSNKVTEKGKDVELRCDPISGHTALYWYRQSLGQGLEFLIYFQGNSAPDKSGLPSDRFSAERTGGSVSTLTIQRTQQEDSAVYLCASSLGFSSSYEQYFGPGTRLTVT.

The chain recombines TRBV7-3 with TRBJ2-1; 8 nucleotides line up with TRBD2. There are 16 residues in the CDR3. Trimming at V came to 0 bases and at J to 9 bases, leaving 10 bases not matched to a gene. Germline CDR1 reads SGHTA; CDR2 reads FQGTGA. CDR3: CASSLTLAGGPTEQFF. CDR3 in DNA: TGTGCCAGCAGCTTAACTCTGGCGGGAGGCCCCACTGAGCAGTTCTTC. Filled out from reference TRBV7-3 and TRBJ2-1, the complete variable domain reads GAGVSQTPSNKVTEKGKYVELRCDPISGHTALYWYRQSLGQGPEFLIYFQGTGAADDSGLPNDRFFAVRPEGSVSTLKIQRTERGDSAVYLCASSLTLAGGPTEQFFGPGTRLTVL.

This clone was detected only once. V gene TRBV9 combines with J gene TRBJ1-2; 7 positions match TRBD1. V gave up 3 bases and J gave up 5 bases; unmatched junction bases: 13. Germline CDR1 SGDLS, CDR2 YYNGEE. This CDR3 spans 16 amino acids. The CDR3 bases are TGTGCCAGCAGCGCCGAGGTGGGTCCAGGGGGTTATGGCTACACCTTC. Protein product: CASSAEVGPGGYGYTF.

The CDR3 DNA is TGTGCCAGCAGCTTGCGGTCTGAGCAGTTCTTC. Its protein product is CASSLRSEQFF. The genes are TRBV5-6 and TRBJ2-1, with unresolved D. The CDR3 is made up of 11 amino acids. The germline gives CDR1 SGHDT, CDR2 YYEEEE. The germline V and J ends were trimmed by 1 base and 9 bases, with 5 bases remaining between them. Based on the CDR3 plus reference TRBV5-6 and TRBJ2-1, the full variable domain is DAGVTQSPTHLIKTRGQQVTLRCSPKSGHDTVSWYQQALGQGPQFIFQYYEEEERQRGNFPDRFSGHQFPNYSSELNVNALLLGDSALYLCASSLRSEQFFGPGTRLTVL.

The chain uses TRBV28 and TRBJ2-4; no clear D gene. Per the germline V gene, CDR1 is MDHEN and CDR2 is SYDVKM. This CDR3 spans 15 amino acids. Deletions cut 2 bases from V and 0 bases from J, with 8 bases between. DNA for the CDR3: TGTGCCAGCAGTTTAATAACTCCAGCCAAAAACATTCAGTACTTC. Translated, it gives CASSLITPAKNIQYF. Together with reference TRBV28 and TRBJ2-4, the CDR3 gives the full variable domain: DVKVTQSSRYLVKRTGEKVFLECVQDMDHENMFWYRQDPGLGLRLIYFSYDVKMKEKGDIPEGYSVSREKKERFSLILESASTNQTSMYLCASSLITPAKNIQYFGAGTRLSVL.

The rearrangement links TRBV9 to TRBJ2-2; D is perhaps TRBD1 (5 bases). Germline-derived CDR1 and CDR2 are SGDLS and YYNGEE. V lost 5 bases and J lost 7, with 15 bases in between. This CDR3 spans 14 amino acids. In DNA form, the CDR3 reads TGTGCCAGCAGAGCTCAGGGTCGGGTCGGGGAGCTGTTTTTT. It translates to CASRAQGRVGELFF.

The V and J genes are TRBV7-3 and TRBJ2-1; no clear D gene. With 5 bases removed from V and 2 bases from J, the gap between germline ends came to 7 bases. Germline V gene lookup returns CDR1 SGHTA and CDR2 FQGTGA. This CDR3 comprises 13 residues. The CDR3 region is CASSPQPYNEQFF. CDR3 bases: TGTGCCAGCAGCCCCCAGCCCTACAATGAGCAGTTCTTC.

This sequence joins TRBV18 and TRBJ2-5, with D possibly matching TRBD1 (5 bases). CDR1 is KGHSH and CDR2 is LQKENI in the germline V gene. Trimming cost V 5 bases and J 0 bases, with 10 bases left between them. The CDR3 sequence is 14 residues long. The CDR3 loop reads CASSYTGYQETQYF. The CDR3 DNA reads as TGTGCCAGCTCATATACAGGTTACCAAGAGACCCAGTACTTC.

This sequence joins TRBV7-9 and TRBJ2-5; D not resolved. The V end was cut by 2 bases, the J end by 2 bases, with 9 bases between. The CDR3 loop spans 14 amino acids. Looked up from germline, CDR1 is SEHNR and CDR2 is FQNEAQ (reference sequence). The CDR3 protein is CASSLTQTQETQYF. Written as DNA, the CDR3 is TGTGCCAGCAGCTTAACGCAGACTCAAGAGACCCAGTACTTC. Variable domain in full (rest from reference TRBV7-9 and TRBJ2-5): DTGVSQNPRHKITKRGQNVTFRCDPISEHNRLYWYRQTLGQGPEFLTYFQNEAQLEKSRLLSDRFSAERPKGSFSTLEIQRTEQGDSAMYLCASSLTQTQETQYFGPGTRLLVL.

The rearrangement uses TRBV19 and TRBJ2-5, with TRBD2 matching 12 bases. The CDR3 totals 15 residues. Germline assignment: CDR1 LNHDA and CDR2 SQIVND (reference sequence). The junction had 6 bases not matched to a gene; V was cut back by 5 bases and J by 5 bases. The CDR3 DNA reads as TGTGCCAGTAGTCCCGGACTAGCGGGGTGGGAGACCCAGTACTTC. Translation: CASSPGLAGWETQYF.

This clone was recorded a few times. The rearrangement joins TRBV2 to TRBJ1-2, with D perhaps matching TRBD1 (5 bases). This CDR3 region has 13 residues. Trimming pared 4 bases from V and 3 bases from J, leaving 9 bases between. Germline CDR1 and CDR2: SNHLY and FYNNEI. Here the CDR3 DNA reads TGTGCCAGCAGTGTTGAGGGGCACTATGGCTACACCTTC. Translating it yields CASSVEGHYGYTF.

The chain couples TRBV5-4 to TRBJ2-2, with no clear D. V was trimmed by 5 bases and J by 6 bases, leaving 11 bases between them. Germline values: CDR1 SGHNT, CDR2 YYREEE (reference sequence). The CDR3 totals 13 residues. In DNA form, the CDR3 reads TGTGCCAGCAGTAGGACGAGCTCCGGGGAGCTGTTTTTT. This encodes CASSRTSSGELFF. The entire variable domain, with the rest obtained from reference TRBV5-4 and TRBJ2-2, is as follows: ETGVTQSPTHLIKTRGQQVTLRCSSQSGHNTVSWYQQALGQGPQFIFQYYREEENGRGNFPPRFSGLQFPNYSSELNVNALELDDSALYLCASSRTSSGELFFGEGSRLTVL.

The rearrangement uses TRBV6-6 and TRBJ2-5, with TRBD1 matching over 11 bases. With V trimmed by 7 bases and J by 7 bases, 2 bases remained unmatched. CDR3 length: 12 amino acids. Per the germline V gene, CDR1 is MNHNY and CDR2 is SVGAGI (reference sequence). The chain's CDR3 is CASKGTGGTQYF. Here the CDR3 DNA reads TGTGCCAGCAAGGGGACAGGGGGGACCCAGTACTTC.